These 20 T cell receptor beta chains came from one sample sequenced in a study of shared clonotypes between healthy human individuals. Generated by immunoSEQ multiplex PCR, the TCRdb table keeps only in-frame clones and is missing some. Of about 2.4 million clones in the sample, over 85% were seen once. Material for sequencing was naive CD4+ T cells from PBMCs. Subset described: CD45RA+ positively selected. The receptors stem from a young man in good health. Some clones in this sample may be carry-over from other donors' samples.

V and J are TRBV5-3 and TRBJ2-2, with D hard to call. TRBV5-3 is placed among ORFs of uncertain function. This CDR3 is built from 13 residues. Between the trimmed V and J ends, which lost 10 bases and 3 bases, there was a span of 13 bases. This CDR3 reads CARDGRDTGELFF. The CDR3 bases are TGTGCCCGTGACGGCCGAGACACCGGGGAGCTGTTTTTT.

CDR3 sequence: CASSQDELSALLYGYTF. CDR3 nucleotides: TGTGCCAGCAGCCAAGATGAGCTCTCAGCCCTACTGTATGGCTACACCTTC. The rearrangement uses TRBV4-2 and TRBJ1-2, with D uncertain. With 0 bases removed from V and 5 bases from J, the gap between germline ends came to 19 bases. This CDR3 is built from 17 residues. Germline values: CDR1 LGHNA, CDR2 YNFKEQ.

Details on this clone: Other DNA sequences in the sample encode the same CDR3. The CDR3 protein is CASGLVDNEQFF. The DNA for the CDR3 is TGTGCTAGTGGTTTGGTTGACAATGAGCAGTTCTTC. This chain links TRBV12-5 with TRBJ2-1, with unresolved D. In germline, CDR1 is LGHNT, CDR2 FRNRAP. Trimming cost V 0 bases and J 5 bases, with 2 bases left between them. The CDR3 has 12 residues.

The rearrangement links TRBV27 to TRBJ2-3, with TRBD2 matching 9 bases. Trimming cost V 2 bases and J 4 bases; bases outside gene matches: 10. Germline loops: CDR1 MNHEY, CDR2 SMNVEV (reference sequence). CDR3 length equals 17 residues. The DNA of the CDR3 is TGTGCCAGCAGTTTAGGGGTGTTAGCGGGAGTTCCAGATACGCAGTATTTT. Its protein is CASSLGVLAGVPDTQYF.

As concerns this clone: The same CDR3 arises from other DNA sequences in this sample as well. The J gene is TRBJ1-5, the V gene TRBV6-5; D perhaps matches TRBD1 (5 bases). The V end lost 2 bases, the J end lost 3 bases, and 11 bases lay between the germline ends. Germline V CDR1 and CDR2: MNHEY, SVGAGI. The CDR3 covers 15 residues. The CDR3 DNA is TGTGCCAGCAGTTACGATTGGGGGTCCAATCAGCCCCAGCATTTT. Translation gives CASSYDWGSNQPQHF.

V and J are TRBV4-1 and TRBJ2-2; D possibly uses TRBD1 or TRBD2 (6 bases each). CDR1 and CDR2 from the germline V gene are MGHRA and YSYEKL. V was shortened by 6 bases and J by 1 base, with 15 bases between the two germline ends. The CDR3 has 16 amino acids. The CDR3 DNA is TGCGCCAGCAGGAATTGGGGGGCTGAGAACACCGGGGAGCTGTTTTTT. Its translation: CASRNWGAENTGELFF.

J is TRBJ2-5 and V is TRBV15; possibly TRBD2 for D (5 bases). The CDR3 has 15 residues. V was shortened by 2 bases and J by 5 bases, with 15 bases between the two germline ends. In germline, CDR1 is LNHNV, CDR2 YYDKDF (reference sequence). The CDR3 nucleotides read TGTGCCACCAGCAGAAGCTCGGCGGGTGGGGAGACCCAGTACTTC. It specifies CATSRSSAGGETQYF.

CDR3 sequence: CASSPTGGDTIYF. CDR3 sequence (DNA): TGTGCCAGCAGCCCGACAGGTGGGGACACCATATATTTT. The chain couples TRBV5-6 to TRBJ1-3; tentative D call: TRBD1 (6 bases). The germline V gene has CDR1 SGHDT and CDR2 YYEEEE. This CDR3 has 13 amino acids. V was pared by 4 bases and J by 8 bases, with 13 bases between. The full variable domain, completed using reference TRBV5-6 and TRBJ1-3, is DAGVTQSPTHLIKTRGQQVTLRCSPKSGHDTVSWYQQALGQGPQFIFQYYEEEERQRGNFPDRFSGHQFPNYSSELNVNALLLGDSALYLCASSPTGGDTIYFGEGSWLTVV.

The count of this clone is one. The V gene is TRBV4-3, the J gene TRBJ2-2; D is unresolved. Trimming pared 1 base from V and 2 bases from J, leaving 8 bases between. This CDR3 region has 15 residues. From germline, CDR1 is LGHNA and CDR2 YSLEER. CDR3 amino acids: CASSQVTPNTGELFF. The DNA for the CDR3 is TGCGCCAGCAGCCAAGTCACGCCAAACACCGGGGAGCTGTTTTTT.

V and J are TRBV12-5 and TRBJ2-1; 9 bases are shared with TRBD2. Per the germline V gene, CDR1 is LGHNT and CDR2 is FRNRAP. With 6 bases clipped from V and 4 bases from J, the junction kept 4 bases outside the gene matches. This CDR3 region has 14 residues. As DNA, the CDR3 is TGTGCTAGTGGCCCTAGCGGGGATTACAATGAGCAGTTCTTC. This translates into CASGPSGDYNEQFF.

A note on this clone: Other DNA sequences of this sample code for an identical CDR3. The genes are TRBV6-1 and TRBJ1-2; perhaps TRBD1 as D (6 bases). This CDR3 spans 14 amino acids. With 3 bases removed from V and 4 bases from J, the gap between germline ends came to 12 bases. Looked up from germline, CDR1 is MNHNS and CDR2 is SASEGT. CDR3 DNA sequence: TGTGCCAGCAGTGAGCTACAGGGTTCCTATGGCTACACCTTC. Translation: CASSELQGSYGYTF.

The chain has TRBV19 and TRBJ1-2; D gene uncertain. The germline V and J ends were trimmed by 5 bases and 8 bases, with 18 bases remaining between them. The V gene's germline CDR1 is LNHDA and CDR2 SQIVND (reference sequence). This CDR3 region has 14 residues. CDR3 region: CASSPPRRLGGYTF. The CDR3 bases are TGTGCCAGTAGTCCCCCCCGGCGTCTGGGGGGCTACACCTTC.

The chain combines TRBV19 with TRBJ2-7; D is unclear. The CDR3 extends over 13 amino acids. Trimming removed 2 bases at V and 3 bases at J, with 8 bases between. Germline-derived CDR1 and CDR2 are LNHDA and SQIVND (reference sequence). The CDR3 here is CASSIQYLYEQYF. The CDR3 nucleotides are TGTGCCAGTAGTATACAGTACCTCTACGAGCAGTACTTC. The whole variable domain, remainder taken from reference TRBV19 and TRBJ2-7, is DGGITQSPKYLFRKEGQNVTLSCEQNLNHDAMYWYRQDPGQGLRLIYYSQIVNDFQKGDIAEGYSVSREKKESFPLTVTSAQKNPTAFYLCASSIQYLYEQYFGPGTRLTVT.

The chain recombines TRBV10-2 with TRBJ2-1, with 11 bases identical to TRBD2. The CDR3 sequence is 15 residues long. After removal of 7 bases from V and 8 bases from J, the junction contained 10 bases not matched to a gene. Germline-derived CDR1 and CDR2 are WSHSY and SAAADI. The CDR3 sequence is CASNLGLAEGYEQFF. The DNA of the CDR3 is TGCGCCAGCAATTTGGGACTAGCGGAGGGATATGAGCAGTTCTTC.

V is TRBV7-9 and J is TRBJ1-1; maybe TRBD1 (6 bases). Deletions cut 3 bases from V and 6 bases from J, with 17 bases between. CDR1 is SEHNR and CDR2 is FQNEAQ in the germline V gene (reference sequence). The CDR3 sequence is 15 residues long. The CDR3 bases are TGTGCCAGCAGCTTTTTTGGGGGCCGGGTGGCTGAAGCTTTCTTT. As protein: CASSFFGGRVAEAFF.

The gene calls are TRBV27 and TRBJ2-7; 9 nucleotides align to TRBD1. This CDR3 has 14 amino acids. V dropped 3 bases and J dropped 7; count of bases not matched to a gene: 7. Germline V lookup: CDR1 MNHEY, CDR2 SMNVEV (reference sequence). DNA for the CDR3: TGTGCCAGCAGTTTTACGGGACAGGGTCGGGAGCAGTACTTC. It specifies CASSFTGQGREQYF.

V is TRBV7-8 and J is TRBJ2-7; 9 bases fit TRBD2. The CDR3 runs 16 residues. The J segment lost 2 bases and the V segment lost 3 bases, leaving 8 bases of the junction unmatched. CDR1 is SGHVS, CDR2 FQNEAQ, per germline. CDR3 sequence reads: CASSLGRLAVTYEQYF. The DNA for the CDR3 is TGTGCCAGCAGCTTGGGAAGACTAGCGGTTACCTACGAGCAGTACTTC. Supplemented by reference TRBV7-8 and TRBJ2-7, the full variable domain reads GAGVSQSPRYKVAKRGQDVALRCDPISGHVSLFWYQQALGQGPEFLTYFQNEAQLDKSGLPSDRFFAERPEGSVSTLKIQRTQQEDSAVYLCASSLGRLAVTYEQYFGPGTRLTVT.

Regarding this clone: Other DNA sequences in this specimen translate into the identical CDR3. This chain connects TRBV19 to TRBJ2-7; D possibly corresponds to TRBD2 (5 bases). V was pared by 0 bases and J by 4 bases, with 7 bases between. Germline-derived CDR1 and CDR2 are LNHDA and SQIVND (reference sequence). This CDR3 spans 13 amino acids. The CDR3 bases are TGTGCCAGTAGTATAGAACGAGGGTACGAGCAGTACTTC. The encoded protein is CASSIERGYEQYF.

The sample holds one count of this clone. The chain uses TRBV30 and TRBJ2-5; D may be TRBD1 (6 bases). Trimming left V 2 bases short and J 4 bases short, with 11 bases between. The length of the CDR3 is 13 residues. Germline CDR1 is GTSNPN and CDR2 is SVGIG (reference sequence). CDR3 coding DNA: TGTGCCTGGAGTTACAGGGCCCCAGAGACCCAGTACTTC. Protein sequence: CAWSYRAPETQYF. Together with reference TRBV30 and TRBJ2-5, the CDR3 gives the full variable domain: SQTIHQWPATLVQPVGSPLSLECTVEGTSNPNLYWYRQAAGRGLQLLFYSVGIGQISSEVPQNLSASRPQDRQFILSSKKLLLSDSGFYLCAWSYRAPETQYFGPGTRLLVL.

Concerning this clone: In the same sample, other DNA sequences code for this CDR3. This rearrangement joins TRBV5-1 to TRBJ2-2; the match to TRBD1 covers 7 bases. The length of the CDR3 is 16 residues. Looked up from germline, CDR1 is SGHRS and CDR2 is YFSETQ. V lost 0 bases to trimming and J lost 0 bases; unmatched junction nucleotides: 2. CDR3 amino acids: CASSLVGGANTGELFF. The CDR3 DNA sequence: TGCGCCAGCAGCTTGGTAGGGGGCGCGAACACCGGGGAGCTGTTTTTT.